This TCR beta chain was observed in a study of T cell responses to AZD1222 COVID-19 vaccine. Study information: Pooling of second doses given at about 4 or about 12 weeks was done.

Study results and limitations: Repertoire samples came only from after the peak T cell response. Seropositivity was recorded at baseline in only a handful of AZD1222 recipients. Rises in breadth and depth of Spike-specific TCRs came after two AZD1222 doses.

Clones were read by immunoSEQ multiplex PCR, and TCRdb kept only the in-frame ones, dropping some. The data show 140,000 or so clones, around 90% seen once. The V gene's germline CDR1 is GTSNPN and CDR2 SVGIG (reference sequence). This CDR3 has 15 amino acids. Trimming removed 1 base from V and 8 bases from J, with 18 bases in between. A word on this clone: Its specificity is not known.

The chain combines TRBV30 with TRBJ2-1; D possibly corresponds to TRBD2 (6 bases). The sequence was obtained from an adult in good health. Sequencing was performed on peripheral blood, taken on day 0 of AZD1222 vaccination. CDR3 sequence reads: CAWSGGTLLLDEQFF. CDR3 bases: TGTGCCTGGAGTGGCGGGACCCTCCTCCTTGATGAGCAGTTCTTC.